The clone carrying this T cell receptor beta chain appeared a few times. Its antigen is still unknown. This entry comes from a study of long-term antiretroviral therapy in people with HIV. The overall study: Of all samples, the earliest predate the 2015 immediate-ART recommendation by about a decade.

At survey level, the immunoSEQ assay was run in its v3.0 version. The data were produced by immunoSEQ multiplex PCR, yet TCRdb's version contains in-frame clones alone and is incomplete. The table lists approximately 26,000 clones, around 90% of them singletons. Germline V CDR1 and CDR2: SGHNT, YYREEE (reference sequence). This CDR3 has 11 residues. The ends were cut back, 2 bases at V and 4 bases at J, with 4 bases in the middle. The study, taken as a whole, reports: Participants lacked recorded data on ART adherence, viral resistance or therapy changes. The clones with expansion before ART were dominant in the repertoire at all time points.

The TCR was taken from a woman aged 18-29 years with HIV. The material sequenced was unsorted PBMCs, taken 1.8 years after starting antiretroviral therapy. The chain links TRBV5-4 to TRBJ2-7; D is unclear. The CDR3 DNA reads TGTGCCAGCAGCTTTGGGTACGAGCAGTACTTC. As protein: CASSFGYEQYF. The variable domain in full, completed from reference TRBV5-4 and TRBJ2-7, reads ETGVTQSPTHLIKTRGQQVTLRCSSQSGHNTVSWYQQALGQGPQFIFQYYREEENGRGNFPPRFSGLQFPNYSSELNVNALELDDSALYLCASSFGYEQYFGPGTRLTVT.